Following are 9 T cell receptor beta chains from one sample sequenced in a study of Graves' ophthalmopathy and Graves' hyperthyroidism. The study amplified TCR beta CDR3 regions using RNA transcripts. RT-PCR was first run with HTBI primers, then multiplex PCR in a second round. TCRdb analysed the multiplex PCR reads with MiXCR anew, one entry per CDR3 protein. The profile shows roughly 410,000 distinct CDR3 sequences, 15% of them singletons. The material sequenced was peripheral blood. These receptors were obtained from a woman between 18 and 29 years old with stable Graves' hyperthyroidism.

The chain carries TRBV19 and TRBJ2-7; D is unresolved. V dropped 5 bases and J dropped 4 bases, with 12 bases sitting between them. The CDR3 has 13 amino acids. Germline lookup yields CDR1 LNHDA and CDR2 SQIVND (reference sequence). This CDR3 reads CASSARIDYEQYF. CDR3 nucleotide sequence: TGTGCCAGTAGTGCCCGGATCGATTACGAGCAGTACTTC.

This clonotype was seen more than once but under ten times. This sequence joins TRBV9 and TRBJ2-7; D uncertain. V was cut by 3 bases and J by 6 bases, with 13 bases left in between. Germline V gene data show CDR1 as SGDLS and CDR2 as YYNGEE. CDR3 size: 13 residues. CDR3 protein: CASSEGVTLEQYF. The CDR3 DNA sequence: TGTGCCAGCAGCGAGGGTGTTACCCTCGAGCAGTACTTC. Based on the CDR3 plus reference TRBV9 and TRBJ2-7, the full variable domain is DSGVTQTPKHLITATGQRVTLRCSPRSGDLSVYWYQQSLDQGLQFLIQYYNGEERAKGNILERFSAQQFPDLHSELNLSSLELGDSALYFCASSEGVTLEQYFGPGTRLTVT.

This clonotype was picked up many times. J is TRBJ1-5 and V is TRBV10-1; D is perhaps TRBD1 (6 bases). The CDR3 totals 14 residues. Germline V gene lookup returns CDR1 WNHNN and CDR2 SYGVQD (reference sequence). The CDR3 DNA follows: TGCGCGAGAGGGGGTAGGGGCAGCAATCAGCCCCAGCATTTT. Encoded protein: CARGGRGSNQPQHF.

CDR3 DNA: TGTGCCAGCAATTTGATAGCGGGAGAGATGGAGACCCAGTACTTC. It specifies CASNLIAGEMETQYF. V and J are TRBV6-5 and TRBJ2-5, with 9 bases fitting TRBD2. Germline CDR1 and CDR2: MNHEY and SVGAGI. Unmatched junction bases numbered 11, after V lost 7 bases and J lost 5 bases. This CDR3 spans 15 amino acids.

This clonotype was found many times. The chain has TRBV6-1 and TRBJ2-5; D is unresolved. From germline, CDR1 is MNHNS and CDR2 SASEGT. Trimming stripped 6 bases from V and 2 bases from J, with 7 bases between. The CDR3 length is 12 residues. This chain's CDR3 is CASSPKQETQYF. The CDR3 DNA sequence: TGTGCCAGCAGCCCCAAACAAGAGACCCAGTACTTC.

This clonotype showed up just a few times. The chain combines TRBV5-1 with TRBJ2-7; the D call may be TRBD1 or TRBD2 (6 bases each). V lost 3 bases to trimming and J lost 3 bases, with 19 bases between them. CDR1 and CDR2 from the germline V gene are SGHRS and YFSETQ. This CDR3 comprises 16 residues. CDR3 amino acids: CASSSTGAQGDYEQYF. The DNA for the CDR3 is TGCGCCAGCAGCTCCACGGGGGCCCAGGGAGACTACGAGCAGTACTTC.

This clonotype was detected many times. The genes are TRBV12-3 or TRBV12-4 and TRBJ1-5; D call uncertain. The germline V and J ends were trimmed by 5 bases and 10 bases, with 12 bases remaining between them. There are 12 residues in the CDR3. The CDR3 coding sequence is TGTGCCAGCAGTCCCTCTGCACCACCCCAGCATTTT. Protein: CASSPSAPPQHF.

This clonotype was found many times. The J gene is TRBJ1-1, the V gene TRBV15, with D hard to call. Germline V gives CDR1 LNHNV, CDR2 YYDKDF (reference sequence). V shed 0 bases and J shed 7 bases, with 12 bases lying between them. The CDR3 runs 14 residues. The CDR3 DNA follows: TGTGCCACCAGCAGAGATCAGGCCACGCTTGAAGCTTTCTTT. This codes for CATSRDQATLEAFF. Supplemented by reference TRBV15 and TRBJ1-1, the full variable domain reads DAMVIQNPRYQVTQFGKPVTLSCSQTLNHNVMYWYQQKSSQAPKLLFHYYDKDFNNEADTPDNFQSRRPNTSFCFLDIRSPGLGDTAMYLCATSRDQATLEAFFGQGTRLTVV.

This clonotype was seen at least ten times. The chain employs TRBV18 and TRBJ2-2, with D unclear. This CDR3 spans 14 amino acids. CDR1 is KGHSH and CDR2 is LQKENI in the germline V gene. The V end was cut by 8 bases, the J end by 1 base, with 11 bases between. The CDR3 sequence: CASSPSGNTGELFF. As DNA, the CDR3 is TGTGCCAGCAGTCCCTCAGGGAACACCGGGGAGCTGTTTTTT.